This TCR beta chain stems from a study of CD8+CD57+ T cells in acquired aplastic anemia. The CDR3 consists of 14 residues. CDR1 is SGHRS, CDR2 YFSETQ, per germline. V lost 0 bases to trimming and J lost 1 base, with 7 bases between them. CDR3 and TCR beta VDJ profiling relied on genomic DNA as the template. MiXCR was run by TCRdb on the reads, yielding one entry per CDR3 protein. The table has 250,000 to 300,000 distinct CDR3 sequences, roughly three fifths seen once. The V call is TRBV5-1, the J call TRBJ1-1; D is ambiguous. Sequencing used sorted CD4+, CD8+, or CD8+CD57+ T cells (not recorded which) from PBMCs. The receptor was derived from a human donor with severe aplastic anemia or a healthy control (not recorded which). CDR3 residues: CASSLEAGNTEAFF. CDR3 coding DNA: TGCGCCAGCAGCTTGGAAGCAGGGAACACTGAAGCTTTCTTT.